These T cell receptor beta chains were read from a single sample in a study of cytomegalovirus exposure and HLA in healthy donors. TCRdb's table, derived via immunoSEQ multiplex PCR, lists solely in-frame clones and lacks some. Found here are some 130,000 clones, about 74% of them singletons; the top ten hold roughly 7%. The sequenced sample was PBMCs. These receptors were taken from a male donor in good health and CMV-seronegative. The CDR3 runs from the conserved cysteine through the conserved F or W. Each record gives: CDR3 DNA, CDR3 protein, V gene, J gene, D gene, clone size. The D gene is left open where the match is weak. Only some rows state a clone size, as once, few, many or a class for expanded clones.

DNA: TGTGCCAGCAGCCTTCGAACTAGCGGAAGTTTTAGCACAGATACGCAGTATTTT
CDR3: CASSLRTSGSFSTDTQYF
V: TRBV7-9
J: TRBJ2-3
D: TRBD2
size: few

DNA: TGCGCCAGCAGCACCGGGAGCTACAATGAGCAGTTCTTC
CDR3: CASSTGSYNEQFF
V: TRBV5-1
J: TRBJ2-1
D: .
size: .

DNA: TGTGCCAGCAGCTCCCCCGGGGACATTCAGTACTTC
CDR3: CASSSPGDIQYF
V: TRBV11-1
J: TRBJ2-4
D: .
size: .

DNA: TGTGCCAGCTCACCGCTGGGCGAAGAGACCCAGTACTTC
CDR3: CASSPLGEETQYF
V: TRBV18
J: TRBJ2-5
D: .
size: .

DNA: TGTGCCAGCAGCGGGGCGGCAATAGACACTGAAGCTTTCTTT
CDR3: CASSGAAIDTEAFF
V: TRBV5-4
J: TRBJ1-1
D: .
size: .

DNA: TGTGCCAGCAGCCGGACAGGGGATTACAATGAGCAGTTCTTC
CDR3: CASSRTGDYNEQFF
V: TRBV28
J: TRBJ2-1
D: TRBD1
size: .

DNA: TGTGCCAGCAGCTCTTGGACCGCTAGCTCACCCCTCCACTTT
CDR3: CASSSWTASSPLHF
V: TRBV5-4
J: TRBJ1-6
D: .
size: .

DNA: TGTGCCAGCAGCGGGTTGGGCACAGCGGGAGGGATCTACGAGCAGTACTTC
CDR3: CASSGLGTAGGIYEQYF
V: TRBV5-6
J: TRBJ2-7
D: TRBD2
size: .

DNA: TGTGCCAGCAGCTTAGCGGGGAGCTACGAGCAGTACTTC
CDR3: CASSLAGSYEQYF
V: TRBV7-8
J: TRBJ2-7
D: .
size: .

DNA: TGCAGCGTTGAATCAGGGGGCGACTATGGCTACACCTTC
CDR3: CSVESGGDYGYTF
V: TRBV29-1
J: TRBJ1-2
D: TRBD1
size: .

DNA: TGTGCCAGTAGTCCGGGACGGCGGGGCACTGAAGCTTTCTTT
CDR3: CASSPGRRGTEAFF
V: TRBV19
J: TRBJ1-1
D: .
size: once

DNA: TGTGCCAGCAGTTACTCGAGAGGGCAGCCCCAGCATTTT
CDR3: CASSYSRGQPQHF
V: TRBV6-6
J: TRBJ1-5
D: .
size: .

DNA: TGTGCCAGCAACGTTGACAGGATCTATGGCTACACCTTC
CDR3: CASNVDRIYGYTF
V: TRBV28
J: TRBJ1-2
D: .
size: .

DNA: TGCGCCAGCAGCTTGTCGCGGGGGACAGGGATCTACAATGAGCAGTTCTTC
CDR3: CASSLSRGTGIYNEQFF
V: TRBV5-1
J: TRBJ2-1
D: TRBD1
size: .

DNA: TGTGCCAGTAGCCTTGGGATAGCGGGATACAATGAGCAGTTCTTC
CDR3: CASSLGIAGYNEQFF
V: TRBV19
J: TRBJ2-1
D: TRBD2
size: few

DNA: TGTGCCAGCAGTCCACATGGGGGCCGGGTGAACACTGAAGCTTTCTTT
CDR3: CASSPHGGRVNTEAFF
V: TRBV27
J: TRBJ1-1
D: .
size: .

DNA: TGTGCCAGCAGTTTCGGGTCGTCGCCCCTCCACTTT
CDR3: CASSFGSSPLHF
V: TRBV28
J: TRBJ1-6
D: .
size: .

DNA: TGCGCCAGCAGCCAAGGGGGGTATAGGGGAGGGACTGAAGCTTTCTTT
CDR3: CASSQGGYRGGTEAFF
V: TRBV4-1
J: TRBJ1-1
D: .
size: .

DNA: TGTGCCAGCAGCTTAAAGGTCGGGGTGGGACTTGGATTTGAGACCCAGTACTTC
CDR3: CASSLKVGVGLGFETQYF
V: TRBV7-6
J: TRBJ2-5
D: .
size: .

DNA: TGTGCCAGCAGTTTCCCTGGACTAGCGGGGGCCCCGTTTTTC
CDR3: CASSFPGLAGAPFF
V: TRBV28
J: TRBJ2-7
D: TRBD2
size: .

DNA: TGTGCCAGCAGCTCCTGGACTAGCGGACGGTCGGGGGAGCAGTACTTC
CDR3: CASSSWTSGRSGEQYF
V: TRBV7-8
J: TRBJ2-7
D: TRBD2
size: .

DNA: TGTGCCAGCAGTCAGTTTTCGACTACATTCTACAATGAGCAGTTCTTC
CDR3: CASSQFSTTFYNEQFF
V: TRBV27
J: TRBJ2-1
D: .
size: .

DNA: TGTGCCAGCATACGGAGAACTAGCACAGATACGCAGTATTTT
CDR3: CASIRRTSTDTQYF
V: TRBV28
J: TRBJ2-3
D: .
size: .

DNA: TGTGCCAGCAGCTTGGGCCCCAGGTCACCCTACGAGCAGTACTTC
CDR3: CASSLGPRSPYEQYF
V: TRBV5-5
J: TRBJ2-7
D: .
size: .

DNA: TGTGCCAGCTCACCAGACGGACAGAGCACAGATACGCAGTATTTT
CDR3: CASSPDGQSTDTQYF
V: TRBV18
J: TRBJ2-3
D: .
size: few

DNA: TGTGCCAGCAGCCTACGCCCGGGGGGCTACACCTTC
CDR3: CASSLRPGGYTF
V: TRBV28
J: TRBJ1-2
D: .
size: .

DNA: TGCGCCAGCAGCCAACGTGGGTCGGGAGCTGCTTATGGCTACACCTTC
CDR3: CASSQRGSGAAYGYTF
V: TRBV4-3
J: TRBJ1-2
D: .
size: .

DNA: TGTGCCAGCAGCCATATACTAGCGGGAGTCCTGAGCACCGGGGAGCTGTTTTTT
CDR3: CASSHILAGVLSTGELFF
V: TRBV7-2
J: TRBJ2-2
D: TRBD2
size: .

DNA: TGTGCCAGCAGTTTCAGGGGGCATACCACCGGGGAGCTGTTTTTT
CDR3: CASSFRGHTTGELFF
V: TRBV25-1
J: TRBJ2-2
D: TRBD1
size: once

DNA: TGTGCCCTCGGGGGGTCCTACGAGCAGTACTTC
CDR3: CALGGSYEQYF
V: TRBV30
J: TRBJ2-7
D: TRBD2
size: .

DNA: TGTGCCTGGAGTGTCGGCGGCAGGGACTACGAGCAGTACTTC
CDR3: CAWSVGGRDYEQYF
V: TRBV30
J: TRBJ2-7
D: .
size: .

DNA: TGTGCCAGCAGCTTAGTCACAGATTACAATGAGCAGTTCTTC
CDR3: CASSLVTDYNEQFF
V: TRBV7-2
J: TRBJ2-1
D: .
size: .

DNA: TGTGCCACCAGCGAGAGTAGCGGGAGGGCCGCGAACACCGGGGAGCTGTTTTTT
CDR3: CATSESSGRAANTGELFF
V: TRBV15
J: TRBJ2-2
D: TRBD2
size: .

DNA: TGTGCCAGTAGTCAGGCTGCCTACAATGAGCAGTTCTTC
CDR3: CASSQAAYNEQFF
V: TRBV19
J: TRBJ2-1
D: .
size: .

DNA: TGCAGCGTTGAAGATCCAAGGCCAGGGGGCGAGGGCTACACCTTC
CDR3: CSVEDPRPGGEGYTF
V: TRBV29-1
J: TRBJ1-2
D: TRBD1
size: few

DNA: TGTGCCAGCAGCCTTGGGACAGGGGGAGGTTCACCCCTCCACTTT
CDR3: CASSLGTGGGSPLHF
V: TRBV7-2
J: TRBJ1-6
D: TRBD1
size: .

DNA: TGTGCCAGCAGCCCAGCAGGGGGAGGAGAGACCCAGTACTTC
CDR3: CASSPAGGGETQYF
V: TRBV4-2
J: TRBJ2-5
D: .
size: .

DNA: TGTGCCAGCAGCGTAGGGGTCGAGGCCTACGAGCAGTACTTC
CDR3: CASSVGVEAYEQYF
V: TRBV9
J: TRBJ2-7
D: .
size: .

DNA: TGTGCCACCAGCAGAGATAGGGCAGGGGGACGACAGCCCCAGCATTTT
CDR3: CATSRDRAGGRQPQHF
V: TRBV15
J: TRBJ1-5
D: TRBD1
size: .

DNA: TGTGCCAGCAGGAGAGGGACAGGGACGGGACAGCCCCAGCATTTT
CDR3: CASRRGTGTGQPQHF
V: TRBV7-8
J: TRBJ1-5
D: TRBD1
size: .

DNA: TGCGCCAGCAAGGGGACAGGGGGGTTCGATGAGCAGTTCTTC
CDR3: CASKGTGGFDEQFF
V: TRBV5-1
J: TRBJ2-1
D: TRBD1
size: .

DNA: TGTGCCAGCAGCGCGTCTAGCGGGCACCAAGAGACCCAGTACTTC
CDR3: CASSASSGHQETQYF
V: TRBV27
J: TRBJ2-5
D: TRBD2
size: once

DNA: TGTGCCAGCAGCTTAGCGCCGGCAGATACGCAGTATTTT
CDR3: CASSLAPADTQYF
V: TRBV7-9
J: TRBJ2-3
D: .
size: .

DNA: TGTGCCAGCAGCCGCCAGTACAATGAGCAGTTCTTC
CDR3: CASSRQYNEQFF
V: TRBV7-6
J: TRBJ2-1
D: .
size: .

DNA: TGTGCCAGCAGCCTGGGGGGGGGCCATGGCTACACCTTC
CDR3: CASSLGGGHGYTF
V: TRBV7-9
J: TRBJ1-2
D: .
size: .

DNA: TGTGCCAGCAGCCCCGAAGGGCAGGCGGGCACCGGGGAGCTGTTTTTT
CDR3: CASSPEGQAGTGELFF
V: TRBV7-3
J: TRBJ2-2
D: .
size: .

DNA: TGTGCCAGCAGTGACAGGGTCGGCGGAAACACCATATATTTT
CDR3: CASSDRVGGNTIYF
V: TRBV6-5
J: TRBJ1-3
D: TRBD1
size: .

DNA: TGTGCCAGCAGTGTTCCTCCCCCCCTCCACTTT
CDR3: CASSVPPPLHF
V: TRBV6-1
J: TRBJ1-6
D: .
size: .

DNA: TGTGCCAGCAGTGCCCTAGCAGCCGGAAACACCATATATTTT
CDR3: CASSALAAGNTIYF
V: TRBV9
J: TRBJ1-3
D: .
size: .

DNA: TGTGCCAGCAGCTCGAGGGCAGGAAACACCATATATTTT
CDR3: CASSSRAGNTIYF
V: TRBV13
J: TRBJ1-3
D: .
size: few

DNA: TGTGCCAGCAGCTTAGTCCAGAATCAGCCCCAGCATTTT
CDR3: CASSLVQNQPQHF
V: TRBV7-2
J: TRBJ1-5
D: .
size: .

DNA: TGTGCCAGCAGCGTAGTGGGTGACAGCTCCTACAATGAGCAGTTCTTC
CDR3: CASSVVGDSSYNEQFF
V: TRBV9
J: TRBJ2-1
D: .
size: .

DNA: TGTGCCAGCAGCTCCCTGAGACAGGGAAACTATGGCTACACCTTC
CDR3: CASSSLRQGNYGYTF
V: TRBV11-2
J: TRBJ1-2
D: TRBD1
size: few

DNA: TGCGCCAGCAGCTACGGGAGTTTGAACACTGAAGCTTTCTTT
CDR3: CASSYGSLNTEAFF
V: TRBV5-1
J: TRBJ1-1
D: .
size: .

DNA: TGTGCCAGCAGTGAAGCGGGGCGGGGATTCGAGCAGTACTTC
CDR3: CASSEAGRGFEQYF
V: TRBV6-1
J: TRBJ2-7
D: .
size: few